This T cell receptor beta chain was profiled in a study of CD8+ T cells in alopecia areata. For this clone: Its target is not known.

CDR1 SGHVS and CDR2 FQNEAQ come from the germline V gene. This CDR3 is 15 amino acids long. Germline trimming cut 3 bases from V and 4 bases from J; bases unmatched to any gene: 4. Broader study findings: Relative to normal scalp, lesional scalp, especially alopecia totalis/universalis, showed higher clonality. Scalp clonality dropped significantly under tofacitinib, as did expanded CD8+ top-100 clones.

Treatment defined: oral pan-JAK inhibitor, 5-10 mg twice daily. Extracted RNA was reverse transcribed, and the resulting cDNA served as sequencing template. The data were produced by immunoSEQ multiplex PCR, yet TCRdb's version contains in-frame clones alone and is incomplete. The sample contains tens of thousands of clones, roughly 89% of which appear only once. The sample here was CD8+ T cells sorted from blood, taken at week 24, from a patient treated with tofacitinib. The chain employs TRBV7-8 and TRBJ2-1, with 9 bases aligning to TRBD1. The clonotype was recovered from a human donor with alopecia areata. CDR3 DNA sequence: TGTGCCAGCAGCTTGGGGACAGGGATTTACAATGAGCAGTTCTTC. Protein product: CASSLGTGIYNEQFF.